The 9 T cell receptor beta chains given below trace back to one sample, sequenced in a study of blood T cell repertoires in COVID-19. Repertoires were generated with immunoSEQ multiplex PCR, while TCRdb's copy carries only in-frame clones and drops some. The data show 250,000 or so clones, roughly 84% seen once. The specimen was peripheral blood. The source of these receptors is a woman in her forties who had recovered from COVID-19.

This chain connects TRBV5-1 to TRBJ2-1, with 8 nucleotides matching TRBD2. From germline, CDR1 is SGHRS and CDR2 YFSETQ. V lost 1 base, J lost 5 bases, and 14 bases stayed unmatched. This CDR3 comprises 18 residues. The chain's CDR3 is CASSLLPPGLGNNNEQFF. CDR3 in DNA: TGCGCCAGCAGCTTGCTCCCACCGGGACTAGGAAATAACAATGAGCAGTTCTTC.

The rearrangement links TRBV6-1 to TRBJ1-2; 9 nucleotides align to TRBD1. The V segment lost 0 bases and the J segment 3 bases; nucleotides outside the gene matches: 2. Germline CDR1 and CDR2: MNHNS and SASEGT. This CDR3 contains 15 residues. CDR3 DNA: TGTGCCAGCAGTGAAGCGGGGACAGGGTACTATGGCTACACCTTC. The encoded protein is CASSEAGTGYYGYTF.

The sample holds one count of this clone. The chain has TRBV28 and TRBJ1-3; 10 bases match TRBD1. Germline assignment: CDR1 MDHEN and CDR2 SYDVKM. The CDR3 covers 13 residues. V lost 5 bases, J lost 8 bases, and 3 bases stayed unmatched. The CDR3 region has the DNA TGTGCCAGCAGTACAGGGACAGGGGACACCATATATTTT. This gives the protein CASSTGTGDTIYF.

This chain connects TRBV11-2 to TRBJ1-1, with 8 bases aligning to TRBD1. Germline CDR1 reads SGHAT; CDR2 reads FQNNGV. The V gene end was trimmed by 4 bases and the J gene end by 11 bases; junction bases not matched to a gene: 9. The CDR3 spans 13 residues. CDR3 in amino acids: CASSSQGAGKAFF. Written as DNA, the CDR3 is TGTGCCAGCAGCTCCCAGGGGGCAGGGAAGGCTTTCTTT. Together with reference TRBV11-2 and TRBJ1-1, the CDR3 gives the full variable domain: EAGVAQSPRYKIIEKRQSVAFWCNPISGHATLYWYQQILGQGPKLLIQFQNNGVVDDSQLPKDRFSAERLKGVDSTLKIQPAKLEDSAVYLCASSSQGAGKAFFGQGTRLTVV.

CDR3 in DNA: TGTGCCAGCAGCTTAGGGACAGCCAACGAGCAGTACTTC. This translates into CASSLGTANEQYF. The chain recombines TRBV7-9 with TRBJ2-7, with D tentatively TRBD1 (6 bases). Germline CDR1 and CDR2: SEHNR and FQNEAQ (reference sequence). V was pared by 1 base and J by 5 bases, with 9 bases between. The CDR3 has 13 amino acids.

In DNA, the CDR3 is TGTGCCACGACAGGGAAGAACACTGAAGCTTTCTTT. Protein: CATTGKNTEAFF. This sequence joins TRBV10-3 and TRBJ1-1; 7 nucleotides line up with TRBD1. Germline CDR1 and CDR2: ENHRY and SYGVKD. CDR3 length: 12 residues. The V gene end was trimmed by 10 bases and the J gene end by 1 base; junction bases not matched to a gene: 3.

V usage is TRBV28 and J usage is TRBJ1-1, with D possibly TRBD1 on 6 matching bases. In germline, CDR1 is MDHEN, CDR2 SYDVKM. The germline V and J ends were trimmed by 5 bases and 8 bases, with 12 bases remaining between them. The CDR3 is 12 amino acids. As DNA, the CDR3 is TGTGCCAGCAGTACAAACAGGGCGGAAGCTTTCTTT. The encoded protein is CASSTNRAEAFF.

For the CDR3, the DNA is TGCGCCAGCAGCCCTCGGGGACTTGGAGGAAACACCATATATTTT. Amino acid sequence: CASSPRGLGGNTIYF. The V gene is TRBV5-1, the J gene TRBJ1-3; TRBD1 might be the D (5 bases). Trimming took off 4 bases at V and 4 bases at J, with 15 bases between the two ends. CDR1 SGHRS and CDR2 YFSETQ come from the germline V gene. The CDR3 spans 15 residues.

This clone was detected a few times. The rearrangement uses TRBV7-3 and TRBJ1-6, with D perhaps TRBD1 (6 bases). The CDR3 totals 14 residues. The germline V gene has CDR1 SGHTA and CDR2 FQGTGA. With 2 bases removed from V and 7 bases from J, the gap between germline ends came to 9 bases. The DNA of the CDR3 is TGTGCCAGCAGCTTACATGGACAGAATTCACCCCTCCACTTT. This translates into CASSLHGQNSPLHF. Together with reference TRBV7-3 and TRBJ1-6, the CDR3 gives the full variable domain: GAGVSQTPSNKVTEKGKYVELRCDPISGHTALYWYRQSLGQGPEFLIYFQGTGAADDSGLPNDRFFAVRPEGSVSTLKIQRTERGDSAVYLCASSLHGQNSPLHFGNGTRLTVT.